This TCR beta chain was captured in a study of read filtering for tumor transcriptome and immune sequencing. Findings and limits, study-wide: RNA-seq captured clonotypes less deeply and reliably than IR-seq.

The library was built from about 400 ng RNA with molecular barcoded adaptors for alpha/delta and beta/gamma chains. TCRdb fed the reads into MiXCR, producing one record per CDR3 protein. This sample has about 86,000 distinct CDR3 sequences, with roughly 12% found just once. This clonotype was counted at least ten times. Antigen specificity is unknown. V shed 3 bases, J shed 14 bases, and the junction held 3 bases outside the gene matches. Germline V gives CDR1 MNHNY, CDR2 SVGAGI (reference sequence). CDR3 size: 11 residues. This clonotype originated in a donor aged 40 or over with multiple myeloma. The chain joins TRBV6-6 to TRBJ2-1; 8 positions agree with TRBD1. The sample consisted of a population of CD138-negative cells sorted from bone marrow. DNA of the CDR3: TGTGCCAGCAGTTATGCGGGACAGGAGTTCTTC. This sequence encodes CASSYAGQEFF.